These 20 T cell receptor beta chains were all obtained from the same sample, sequenced in a study of tissue T cells after allogeneic stem cell transplantation. Stated time point: mouse harvest day 14 after allogeneic transplant. The graft held 10^6 splenic CD5+ T cells and 10^7 T-cell-depleted bone marrow cells. TCRdb keeps only in-frame clones here, not all; method: immunoSEQ multiplex PCR. The data show some 530 clones, with roughly half seen just once and around 20% held by the top ten. Sequencing was done on a sample of blood. The receptors here all came from a female BALB/c mouse given C57BL/6 T cells with graft-versus-host disease after an allogeneic hematopoietic cell transplant.

Points on this clone: The genes and germline here are from mouse. The CDR3 end falls 1 residue outside the read, so it is completed with the germline J gene. V gene TRBV5 combines with J gene TRBJ1-3; no clear D. Germline lookup yields CDR1 LGHNA and CDR2 YNLKQL (reference sequence). V was shortened by 1 base and J by 0 bases, with 4 bases between the two germline ends. The CDR3 runs to 14 residues. The CDR3 DNA, read in part, is TGTGCCAGCAGCCAAGTGGTTTCTGGAAATACGCTCTAT. It specifies CASSQVVSGNTLY. The CDR3, in full, reads CASSQVVSGNTLYF.

Remarks on this clone: The genes are named according to mouse. The read halts 1 residue ahead of the CDR3 end, with the missing end drawn from the germline J gene. V gene TRBV2 combines with J gene TRBJ1-1; 7 bases fit TRBD1. The length of the CDR3 is 14 residues. Germline CDR1 LGHNA, CDR2 YSYQKL. V lost 2 bases to trimming and J lost 1 base; unmatched junction nucleotides: 1. The CDR3 loop is CASSQQGGNTEVFF. The DNA read from the CDR3 is TGTGCCAGCAGCCAACAGGGGGGGAACACAGAAGTCTTC.

As regards this clone: Genes and germline come from the mouse. From the germline J gene comes the end of the CDR3, since the read stops 1 residue before it. The chain combines TRBV16 with TRBJ1-1; 8 bases fit TRBD1. V lost 2 bases, J lost 1 base, and 3 bases stayed unmatched. Germline V gene lookup returns CDR1 SGHSA and CDR2 FRNQAP. The CDR3 is 15 residues long. The CDR3 bases that were read are TGTGCAAGCAGCTTACCCGGGACAGGGAACACAGAAGTCTTC. Translated: CASSLPGTGNTEVF. The full CDR3 protein is CASSLPGTGNTEVFF.

A remark on this clone: Gene names are mouse gene names. Distinct nucleotide sequences in the sample also encode this CDR3. CDR3 sequence: CASSDGRGVEQYF. The covered CDR3 bases are TGTGCCAGCAGTGACGGCAGAGGGGTTGAACAGTAC. This chain uses TRBV13-3 with TRBJ2-7, with a tentative D call TRBD1 (5 bases). From the germline J gene comes the end of the CDR3, since the read stops 1 residue before it. Germline V lookup: CDR1 NNHDY, CDR2 SYVADS. The CDR3 consists of 13 residues. V was trimmed by 2 bases and J by 6 bases, leaving 12 bases between them.

With regard to this clone: Each gene name is a mouse one. The read falls 1 residue short of the CDR3 end, and the missing part is taken from the germline J gene. The rearrangement links TRBV13-2 to TRBJ2-7; D perhaps matches TRBD2 (6 bases). Germline assignment: CDR1 NNHNN and CDR2 SYGAGS (reference sequence). The CDR3 contains 15 residues. The germline V and J ends were trimmed by 0 bases and 4 bases, with 14 bases remaining between them. Incomplete CDR3 DNA: TGTGCCAGCGGTGATGCAACGGGACTTATTTATGAACAGTAC. Translation gives CASGDATGLIYEQY. The CDR3 reads in full as CASGDATGLIYEQYF.

As to this clone: Germline and genes: mouse. From the germline J gene comes the end of the CDR3, since the read stops 1 residue before it. The rearrangement uses TRBV12-2 and TRBJ1-6; D is undetermined. TRBJ1-6 is filed as an ORF, its function uncertain. The CDR3 consists of 12 residues. CDR1 and CDR2 from the germline V gene are SGHLS and HYDKME. The V end lost 0 bases, the J end lost 4 bases, and 0 bases lay between the germline ends. CDR3 DNA, as far as it was read: TGTGCCAGCTCTCTCTATAATTCGCCCCTCTAC. Amino acid sequence: CASSLYNSPLY. The whole CDR3 protein is CASSLYNSPLYF.

With respect to this clone: Here the gene names and germline are mouse. With the read ending 1 residue before the CDR3 end, the germline J gene is used to fill in that end. The chain recombines TRBV19 with TRBJ2-5; D is unresolved. Germline CDR1 and CDR2: FNHDT and SITEND (reference sequence). V was shortened by 0 bases and J by 2 bases, with 7 bases between the two germline ends. The CDR3 spans 14 residues. The CDR3 spells CASSIGGGQDTQYF. CDR3 DNA, as far as it was read: TGTGCCAGCAGTATAGGGGGAGGCCAAGACACCCAGTAC. Full variable domain (remainder filled in from reference TRBV19 and TRBJ2-5): GGIITQTPKFLIGQEGQKLTLKCQQNFNHDTMYWYRQDSGKGLRLIYYSITENDLQKGDLSEGYDASREKKSSFSLTVTSAQKNEMAVFLCASSIGGGQDTQYFGPGTRLLVL.

A note on this clone: Genes and germline come from the mouse. The read ends 1 residue early relative to the CDR3; the germline J gene fills the gap. V usage is TRBV2 and J usage is TRBJ1-4; TRBD1 is a possible D gene (5 bases). Germline V gives CDR1 LGHNA, CDR2 YSYQKL. The V and J ends lost 0 bases and 4 bases respectively, with 9 bases between them. The CDR3 runs 15 residues. The CDR3 DNA, read in part, is TGTGCCAGCAGCCAAGATCAGGGAATCAACGAAAGATTATTT. It specifies CASSQDQGINERLF. The whole CDR3 protein reads CASSQDQGINERLFF.

This clone is labeled as hyperexpanded (1% or more). All gene names here are mouse names. The read ends 1 residue early relative to the CDR3; the germline J gene fills the gap. The chain carries TRBV3 and TRBJ2-1; TRBD1 agrees at 11 bases. Germline V gene data show CDR1 as SNHLY and CDR2 as FYNGKV (reference sequence). Trimming removed 5 bases from V and 3 bases from J; junction bases left unmatched: 3. This CDR3 is 15 amino acids long. The sequenced CDR3 bases are TGTGCCAGCAGCGTGGGGACAGGGGGCTATGCTGAGCAGTTC. Protein product: CASSVGTGGYAEQF. The whole CDR3 reads CASSVGTGGYAEQFF.

In this sample, this clone turned up a few times. These gene names are mouse names. The read terminates 1 residue ahead of where the CDR3 ends, so the germline J gene completes it. This chain links TRBV26 with TRBJ2-5; TRBD1 might be the D (5 bases). Trimming took off 2 bases at V and 4 bases at J, with 7 bases between the two ends. Germline V gene lookup returns CDR1 KGHPV and CDR2 FQNQEV (reference sequence). This CDR3 region has 13 residues. The CDR3 bases that were read are TGTGCCAGCAGTCTGGGACAAAAAGACACCCAGTAC. Translating it yields CASSLGQKDTQY. The full-length CDR3 reads as CASSLGQKDTQYF. The entire variable domain, with the rest obtained from reference TRBV26 and TRBJ2-5, is as follows: NSKVIQTPRYLVKGQGQKAKMRCIPEKGHPVVFWYQQNKNNEFKFLINFQNQEVLQQIDMTEKRFSAECPSNSPCSLEIQSSEAGDSALYLCASSLGQKDTQYFGPGTRLLVL.

On this clone itself: Mouse germline and gene names are used. The read comes to an end 1 residue before the CDR3 does, leaving the germline J gene to fill in the end. The rearrangement joins TRBV16 to TRBJ2-7; 7 bases are a match to TRBD1. V was pared by 1 base and J by 3 bases, with 3 bases of the junction left unmatched. CDR3 size: 14 residues. CDR1 and CDR2 from the germline V gene are SGHSA and FRNQAP. Partial CDR3 DNA: TGTGCAAGCAGCTTAGCTTCAGGGGGCTATGAACAGTAC. This codes for CASSLASGGYEQY. The CDR3, in full, reads CASSLASGGYEQYF.

Within the sample, this clone is hyperexpanded. The gene symbols are mouse symbols. The CDR3 is cut off 1 residue early in the read; its end comes from the germline J gene. The chain combines TRBV3 with TRBJ2-7, with 7 bases identical to TRBD1. The junction had 6 bases not matched to a gene; V was cut back by 6 bases and J by 4 bases. Germline CDR1 reads SNHLY; CDR2 reads FYNGKV (reference sequence). The CDR3 spans 13 residues. Incomplete CDR3 DNA: TGTGCCAGCAGTCTCGGGACAGTATATGAACAGTAC. This gives the protein CASSLGTVYEQY. The entire CDR3 reads CASSLGTVYEQYF.

A note on this clone: Gene names and germline match the mouse. The read falls 1 residue short of the CDR3 end, and the missing part is taken from the germline J gene. The V call is TRBV2, the J call TRBJ2-5, with D unclear. The CDR3 sequence is 14 residues long. Trimming cost V 0 bases and J 0 bases, with 4 bases left between them. The germline CDR1 and CDR2 sequences are LGHNA and YSYQKL. CDR3 region: CASSQDFNQDTQYF. CDR3 bases read: TGTGCCAGCAGCCAAGATTTTAACCAAGACACCCAGTAC. The complete variable domain, with remaining parts taken from reference TRBV2 and TRBJ2-5, reads DPKIIQKPKYLVAVTGSEKILICEQYLGHNAMYWYRQSAKKPLEFMFSYSYQKLMDNQTASSRFQPQSSKKNHLDLQITALKPDDSATYFCASSQDFNQDTQYFGPGTRLLVL.

This clone was found a few times. The gene symbols are mouse symbols. The part of the CDR3 DNA that was read is TGTGCCAGCAGTCCACAGGGAGATGAACAGTAC. It codes for CASSPQGDEQY. The whole CDR3 is CASSPQGDEQYF. This chain uses TRBV26 with TRBJ2-7, with D possibly being TRBD1 (6 bases). The missing CDR3 end, 1 residue past where the read stops, is filled in from the germline J gene. CDR3 length: 12 amino acids. Germline V gene lookup returns CDR1 KGHPV and CDR2 FQNQEV (reference sequence). Trimming removed 4 bases at V and 5 bases at J, with 9 bases between.

This clone was counted a few times. Genes and germline come from the mouse. The DNA ends 1 residue before the CDR3 does, and the rest of the CDR3 is filled in from the germline J gene. This chain links TRBV16 with TRBJ1-4, with 7 bases matching TRBD1. J was trimmed by 2 bases and V by 2 bases; bases with no gene match: 2. Germline-derived CDR1 and CDR2 are SGHSA and FRNQAP. This CDR3 is 15 amino acids long. The covered CDR3 bases are TGTGCAAGCAGCTTAACAGGGGCATCCAACGAAAGATTATTT. This encodes CASSLTGASNERLF. The entire CDR3 sequence reads CASSLTGASNERLFF. Filled out from reference TRBV16 and TRBJ1-4, the complete variable domain reads NAGVIQTPRHKVTGKGQEATLWCEPISGHSAVFWYRQTIVQGLEFLTYFRNQAPIDDSGMPKERFSAQMPNQSHSTLKIQSTQPQDSAVYLCASSLTGASNERLFFGHGTKLSVL.

This clone has only a few counts. Gene names follow the mouse nomenclature. The read stops 1 residue short of the end of the CDR3; the missing end is completed from the germline J gene. The V call is TRBV12-1, the J call TRBJ2-2; 8 positions agree with TRBD1. CDR1 and CDR2 from the germline V gene are SGHSN and HYEKVE. This CDR3 comprises 13 residues. V lost 6 bases to trimming and J lost 4 bases; unmatched junction nucleotides: 3. CDR3 region: CASGRGRTGQLYF. The CDR3 DNA, read in part, is TGTGCCAGCGGCAGGGGGCGCACCGGGCAGCTCTAC. Full variable domain (rest looked up from reference TRBV12-1 and TRBJ2-2): DSGVVQSPRHIIKEKGGRSVLTCIPISGHSNVVWYQQTLGKELKFLIQHYEKVERDKGFLPSRFSVQQFDDYHSEMNMSALELEDSAMYFCASGRGRTGQLYFGEGSKLTVL.

On this clone: The germline and genes are mouse ones. Read coverage stops 1 residue before the CDR3 terminus; the germline J gene supplies the remainder. V and J are TRBV22 and TRBJ2-7; the table names TRBD2, a call not compared with the DNA. TRBV22 is termed a pseudogene. The CDR3 extends over 11 amino acids. CDR3 bases read: TGTGCCAGCAGTTGGGGGGGGGAACAGTAC. Protein: CASSWGGEQY. From start to end, the CDR3 is CASSWGGEQYF.

This clone showed up just a few times. The gene names here belong to mouse. The read ends 1 residue shy of where the CDR3 ends; the end is completed using the germline J gene. The V and J genes are TRBV26 and TRBJ2-7; 10 bases line up with TRBD1. The CDR3 spans 14 residues. Germline V gene data show CDR1 as KGHPV and CDR2 as FQNQEV (reference sequence). Trimming removed 3 bases from V and 3 bases from J; junction bases left unmatched: 2. The sequenced CDR3 bases are TGTGCCAGCAGTCTCGGGACAGGGGACTATGAACAGTAC. It encodes CASSLGTGDYEQY. The full CDR3 protein is CASSLGTGDYEQYF.

Regarding this clone: Each gene name is a mouse one. With the read ending 1 residue before the CDR3 end, the germline J gene is used to fill in that end. The chain has TRBV19 and TRBJ1-1, with D unclear. V was trimmed by 3 bases and J by 9 bases, leaving 9 bases between them. Germline assignment: CDR1 FNHDT and CDR2 SITEND (reference sequence). There are 11 residues in the CDR3. This chain's CDR3 is CASSNRPQVFF. Incomplete CDR3 DNA: TGTGCCAGCAGTAACCGCCCACAAGTCTTC.

With regard to this clone: Gene names and germline refer to mouse. The CDR3 end lies 1 residue beyond the end of the read and is filled in from the germline J gene. The chain is built from TRBV4 and TRBJ2-5; 14 bases fit TRBD2. V shed 5 bases and J 2 bases; nucleotides not matched to a gene: 3. From germline, CDR1 is LGHDT and CDR2 YNNKQL (reference sequence). The CDR3 loop spans 16 amino acids. The CDR3 spells CASSPGTGGAQDTQYF. The CDR3 DNA, read in part, is TGTGCCAGCAGCCCCGGGACTGGGGGGGCCCAAGACACCCAGTAC.